Below are 25 T cell receptor beta chains sequenced from a single sample in a study of memory CD4+ T cells and cytomegalovirus serostatus. Profiling relied on immunoSEQ multiplex PCR, and the TCRdb table lists in-frame clones only, not all of them. The table includes about 47,000 clones, approximately 81% detected once. The sort gate was single viable CD3+CD4+CD8-CD45RO+ cells for memory CD4+ T cells. Sequencing was done on a sample of memory CD4+ T cells from blood. The receptors were gathered from an adult in good health and CMV-seropositive.

This clone was detected only a few times. CDR3 protein: CATHTGLGTEAFF. The CDR3 region has the DNA TGTGCCACCCATACTGGGTTGGGCACTGAAGCTTTCTTT. The chain carries TRBV10-3 and TRBJ1-1; D uncertain. Germline V CDR1 and CDR2: ENHRY, SYGVKD. The length of the CDR3 is 13 residues. V lost 10 bases to trimming and J lost 4 bases, with 16 bases between them.

In this sample, this clone turned up once. CDR3 amino acids: CASSEEGAETQYF. CDR3 bases: TGTGCCAGCAGTGAGGAAGGCGCGGAGACCCAGTACTTC. The chain carries TRBV6-4 and TRBJ2-5; D is unresolved. CDR1 and CDR2 from the germline V gene are MRHNA and SNTAGT. The ends were cut back, 3 bases at V and 5 bases at J, with 10 bases in the middle. There are 13 residues in the CDR3.

The J gene is TRBJ1-1, the V gene TRBV6-5; 9 positions match TRBD1. The V gene end was trimmed by 6 bases and the J gene end by 3 bases; junction bases not matched to a gene: 8. The germline gives CDR1 MNHEY, CDR2 SVGAGI. This CDR3 spans 15 amino acids. CDR3 loop: CASRSWDREDTEAFF. CDR3 in DNA: TGTGCCAGCAGAAGCTGGGACAGGGAAGACACTGAAGCTTTCTTT.

The rearrangement links TRBV10-3 to TRBJ2-5; either TRBD1 or TRBD2 may supply D (5 bases each). V was cut by 6 bases and J by 2 bases, with 16 bases left in between. Germline values: CDR1 ENHRY, CDR2 SYGVKD. The CDR3 is 15 amino acids. CDR3 coding DNA: TGTGCCATCAGACCCGGGACGACGATACAAGAGACCCAGTACTTC. Amino acid sequence: CAIRPGTTIQETQYF.

This rearrangement joins TRBV6-1 to TRBJ1-4; D is possibly TRBD1 (5 bases). V dropped 6 bases and J dropped 8 bases, with 10 bases sitting between them. This CDR3 comprises 12 residues. Germline loops: CDR1 MNHNS, CDR2 SASEGT. As DNA, the CDR3 is TGTGCCAGCAGCTGGGGGAGGGAAAAACTGTTTTTT. Amino acids: CASSWGREKLFF.

The chain has TRBV11-2 and TRBJ1-4, with D uncertain. Trimming left V 4 bases short and J 2 bases short, with 8 bases between. Germline assignment: CDR1 SGHAT and CDR2 FQNNGV. The CDR3 sequence is 14 residues long. The CDR3 reads CASSSASTNEKLFF. The CDR3 bases are TGTGCCAGCAGCTCGGCGAGCACTAATGAAAAACTGTTTTTT.

V usage is TRBV6-5 and J usage is TRBJ1-1; 8 bases line up with TRBD1. Germline V lookup: CDR1 MNHEY, CDR2 SVGAGI. V lost 5 bases to trimming and J lost 5 bases; unmatched junction nucleotides: 10. This CDR3 spans 15 amino acids. The chain's CDR3 is CASSNPGQGGTEAFF. As DNA, the CDR3 is TGTGCCAGCAGTAATCCCGGACAGGGTGGGACTGAAGCTTTCTTT.

V usage is TRBV5-1 and J usage is TRBJ1-5; D call uncertain. In germline, CDR1 is SGHRS, CDR2 YFSETQ. V dropped 0 bases and J dropped 3 bases, with 7 bases sitting between them. The CDR3 spans 14 residues. CDR3 in DNA: TGCGCCAGCAGCTTGGACCCAGACAATCAGCCCCAGCATTTT. It yields the protein CASSLDPDNQPQHF.

The DNA for the CDR3 is TGTGCCAGTAGACCCCGGACAGACAGCTCCTACGAGCAGTACTTC. Protein product: CASRPRTDSSYEQYF. The V call is TRBV19, the J call TRBJ2-7, with D perhaps matching TRBD1 (6 bases). V lost 6 bases and J lost 0, with 15 bases in between. Germline V gene data show CDR1 as LNHDA and CDR2 as SQIVND (reference sequence). The CDR3 runs to 15 residues.

This sequence joins TRBV5-4 and TRBJ2-4, with TRBD2 identical over 11 bases. Germline V gene sequence: CDR1 SGHNT, CDR2 YYREEE (reference sequence). CDR3 size: 16 residues. V was pared by 1 base and J by 6 bases, with 6 bases of the junction left unmatched. CDR3 region: CASSLNSGGARNIQYF. CDR3 bases: TGTGCCAGCAGCTTGAATAGCGGGGGGGCTCGAAACATTCAGTACTTC. Filled out from reference TRBV5-4 and TRBJ2-4, the complete variable domain reads ETGVTQSPTHLIKTRGQQVTLRCSSQSGHNTVSWYQQALGQGPQFIFQYYREEENGRGNFPPRFSGLQFPNYSSELNVNALELDDSALYLCASSLNSGGARNIQYFGAGTRLSVL.

This chain links TRBV6-5 with TRBJ1-6; D is unresolved. With 6 bases removed from V and 0 bases from J, the gap between germline ends came to 6 bases. The length of the CDR3 is 14 residues. Germline values: CDR1 MNHEY, CDR2 SVGAGI. Here the CDR3 DNA reads TGTGCCAGCAGCCCTAGCTCCTATAATTCACCCCTCCACTTT. Protein product: CASSPSSYNSPLHF.

The chain uses TRBV6-4 and TRBJ2-1, with D unresolved. Trimming stripped 8 bases from V and 6 bases from J, with 14 bases between. Germline V CDR1 and CDR2: MRHNA, SNTAGT. There are 13 residues in the CDR3. Here the CDR3 reads CASAQETGNEQFF. The DNA for the CDR3 is TGTGCCAGCGCCCAGGAAACGGGCAATGAGCAGTTCTTC.

The J gene is TRBJ2-7, the V gene TRBV7-2; D gene ambiguous. From germline, CDR1 is SGHTA and CDR2 FQGNSA. This CDR3 has 15 amino acids. V shed 4 bases and J shed 0 bases, with 13 bases lying between them. The CDR3 DNA follows: TGTGCCAGCAGCTCCTATGGGGTTAGCTCCTACGAGCAGTACTTC. Amino acids: CASSSYGVSSYEQYF.

The rearrangement links TRBV7-2 to TRBJ2-5; 11 bases align to TRBD2. This CDR3 has 15 amino acids. V lost 5 bases, J lost 4 bases, and 6 bases stayed unmatched. The germline CDR1 and CDR2 sequences are SGHTA and FQGNSA. CDR3 residues: CASSQGSGGAETQYF. In DNA form, the CDR3 reads TGTGCCAGCAGCCAAGGTAGCGGGGGGGCAGAGACCCAGTACTTC.

This chain links TRBV7-9 with TRBJ2-7; 7 nucleotides align to TRBD1. CDR1 is SEHNR, CDR2 FQNEAQ, per germline (reference sequence). Losses at the gene ends were 2 bases for V and 0 bases for J; bases not matched to a gene: 7. The CDR3 runs 16 residues. The CDR3 spells CASSLPRDSHSYEQYF. The CDR3 DNA follows: TGTGCCAGCAGCTTACCTCGGGACAGTCACTCCTACGAGCAGTACTTC. The whole variable domain, filled in from reference TRBV7-9 and TRBJ2-7, reads DTGVSQNPRHKITKRGQNVTFRCDPISEHNRLYWYRQTLGQGPEFLTYFQNEAQLEKSRLLSDRFSAERPKGSFSTLEIQRTEQGDSAMYLCASSLPRDSHSYEQYFGPGTRLTVT.

This clone appeared a few times. This chain uses TRBV4-2 with TRBJ1-4; D might be TRBD1 (6 bases). The V gene's germline CDR1 is LGHNA and CDR2 YNFKEQ. Trimming left V 4 bases short and J 1 base short, with 19 bases between. The CDR3 consists of 18 residues. The chain's CDR3 is CASSPETGLPGTNEKLFF. The CDR3 DNA follows: TGTGCCAGCAGCCCCGAGACAGGACTCCCGGGAACTAATGAAAAACTGTTTTTT.

This chain uses TRBV16 with TRBJ1-6, with D perhaps TRBD1 (6 bases). V dropped 0 bases and J dropped 5 bases, with 8 bases sitting between them. The CDR3 is 15 residues long. CDR1 and CDR2 (germline): KGHSY, FQNENV. The CDR3 reads CASSQSRTDNSPLHF. CDR3 nucleotides: TGTGCCAGCAGCCAATCTAGGACAGATAATTCACCCCTCCACTTT.

This chain's CDR3 is CASSFRTGSFDEQYF. Written as DNA, the CDR3 is TGTGCCAGCAGCTTCCGGACAGGGAGTTTCGACGAGCAGTACTTC. The chain links TRBV5-8 to TRBJ2-7, with 8 bases lining up with TRBD1. Germline trimming cut 2 bases from V and 5 bases from J; bases unmatched to any gene: 9. CDR1 and CDR2 (germline): SGHTS, YDEGEE. The CDR3 totals 15 residues.

This clone was seen only a few times. The chain carries TRBV6-1 and TRBJ1-1, with D perhaps matching TRBD1 (5 bases). The CDR3 has 14 amino acids. Germline-derived CDR1 and CDR2 are MNHNS and SASEGT. V dropped 6 bases and J dropped 1 base, with 12 bases sitting between them. CDR3 sequence: CASSSSTANTEAFF. The DNA for the CDR3 is TGTGCCAGCAGCTCGTCGACAGCGAACACTGAAGCTTTCTTT.

The chain carries TRBV5-1 and TRBJ1-4; D not certain. The CDR3 has 16 amino acids. CDR1 and CDR2 from the germline V gene are SGHRS and YFSETQ. Trimming stripped 0 bases from V and 4 bases from J, with 13 bases between. The DNA of the CDR3 is TGCGCCAGCAGCTTGGAGCAGGTCGGGGATAATGAAAAACTGTTTTTT. Protein product: CASSLEQVGDNEKLFF.

The V gene is TRBV18, the J gene TRBJ2-7; 11 nucleotides agree with TRBD1. The CDR3 consists of 15 residues. Germline V gives CDR1 KGHSH, CDR2 LQKENI. Losses at the gene ends were 4 bases for V and 2 bases for J; bases not matched to a gene: 4. The CDR3 region has the DNA TGTGCCAGCTCACTTGGGACAGGGGGTGCCTACGAGCAGTACTTC. It encodes CASSLGTGGAYEQYF.

There are a few counts of this clone. The V and J genes are TRBV7-6 and TRBJ1-1; D not resolved. The CDR3 covers 14 residues. Germline V gene sequence: CDR1 SGHVS, CDR2 FNYEAQ. Deletions cut 4 bases from V and 0 bases from J, with 9 bases between. The CDR3 DNA reads as TGTGCCAGCAGCTGGAGTACTTTGAACACTGAAGCTTTCTTT. This encodes CASSWSTLNTEAFF.

V gene TRBV11-2 combines with J gene TRBJ2-7; 7 bases match TRBD1. V dropped 7 bases and J dropped 4; count of bases not matched to a gene: 16. The germline gives CDR1 SGHAT, CDR2 FQNNGV. The CDR3 covers 16 residues. The CDR3 loop reads CASIPLPRQGGYEQYF. The DNA for the CDR3 is TGTGCCAGCATCCCCTTACCCCGACAGGGTGGGTACGAGCAGTACTTC.

The genes are TRBV2 and TRBJ2-7; D remains ambiguous. Germline lookup yields CDR1 SNHLY and CDR2 FYNNEI. V lost 7 bases and J 3 bases, leaving 7 bases between the germline ends. The CDR3 is 11 residues long. The chain's CDR3 is CASMVDYEQYF. In DNA, the CDR3 is TGTGCCAGCATGGTCGACTACGAGCAGTACTTC.

The V and J genes are TRBV10-3 and TRBJ2-1, with TRBD2 matching 11 bases. This CDR3 has 16 amino acids. Germline V CDR1 and CDR2: ENHRY, SYGVKD. Trimming took 0 bases from V and 7 from J; bases not matched to a gene: 5. The CDR3 DNA reads as TGTGCCATCAGTGAGTCCGAATTAGCGGGGGGGAATGAGCAGTTCTTC. Translation gives CAISESELAGGNEQFF.